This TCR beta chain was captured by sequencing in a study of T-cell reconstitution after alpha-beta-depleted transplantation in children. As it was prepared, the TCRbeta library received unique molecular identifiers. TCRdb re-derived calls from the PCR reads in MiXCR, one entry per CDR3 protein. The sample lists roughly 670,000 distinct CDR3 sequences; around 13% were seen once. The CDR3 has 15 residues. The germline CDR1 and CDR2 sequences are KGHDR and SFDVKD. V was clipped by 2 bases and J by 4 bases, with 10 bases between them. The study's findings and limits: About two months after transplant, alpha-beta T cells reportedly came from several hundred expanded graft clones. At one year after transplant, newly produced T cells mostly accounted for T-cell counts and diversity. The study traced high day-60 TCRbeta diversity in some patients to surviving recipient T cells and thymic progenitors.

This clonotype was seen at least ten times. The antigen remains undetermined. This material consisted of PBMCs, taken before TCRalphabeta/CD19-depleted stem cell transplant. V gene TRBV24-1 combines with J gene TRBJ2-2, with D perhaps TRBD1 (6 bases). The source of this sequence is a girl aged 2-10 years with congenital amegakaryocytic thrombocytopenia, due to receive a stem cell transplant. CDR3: CATSDWGTTTGELFF. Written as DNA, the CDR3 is TGTGCCACCAGTGATTGGGGGACAACCACCGGGGAGCTGTTTTTT.